This paragraph reports one TCR beta chain. What it binds is not known. These data come from a study of cytomegalovirus exposure and HLA in healthy donors. Whole-study results and caveats: Researchers reported in a later analysis that common viral pathogens appeared linked to several top clusters. Researchers catalogued roughly 170 TCR beta chains as cytomegalovirus-associated.

This CDR3 contains 14 residues. Trimming left V 1 base short and J 7 bases short, with 12 bases between. Per germline, CDR1 SGHRS and CDR2 YFSETQ. The PCR had 60 Vbeta and 13 Jbeta primers. Data came from immunoSEQ multiplex PCR; TCRdb stores just in-frame clones and leaves some out. Of a few hundred thousand clones listed, approximately 90% are singletons. The specimen sequenced was PBMCs. V is TRBV5-1 and J is TRBJ1-3; D is uncertain. This sequence was found in a woman aged 18-29 years in good health and CMV-seronegative. CDR3 region: CASSLSRSPNTIYF. CDR3 sequence (DNA): TGCGCCAGCAGCTTGTCCCGGTCCCCCAACACCATATATTTT.